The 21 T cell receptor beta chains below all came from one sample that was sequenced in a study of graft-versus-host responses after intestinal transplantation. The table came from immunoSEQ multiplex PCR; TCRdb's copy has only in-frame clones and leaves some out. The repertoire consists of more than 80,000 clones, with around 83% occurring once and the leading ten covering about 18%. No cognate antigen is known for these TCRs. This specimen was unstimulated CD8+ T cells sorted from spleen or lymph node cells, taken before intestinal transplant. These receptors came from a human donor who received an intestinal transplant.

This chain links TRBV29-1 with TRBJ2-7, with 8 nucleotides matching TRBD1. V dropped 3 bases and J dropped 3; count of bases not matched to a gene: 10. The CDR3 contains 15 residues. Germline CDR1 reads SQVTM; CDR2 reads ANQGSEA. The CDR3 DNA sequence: TGCAGCGTTGAGGTGGGCGACAGGGGAAACTACGAGCAGTACTTC. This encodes CSVEVGDRGNYEQYF.

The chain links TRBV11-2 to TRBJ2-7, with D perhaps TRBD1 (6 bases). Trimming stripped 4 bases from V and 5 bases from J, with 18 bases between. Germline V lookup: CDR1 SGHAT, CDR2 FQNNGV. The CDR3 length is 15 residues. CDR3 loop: CASSSIRGWLDEQYF. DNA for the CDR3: TGTGCCAGCAGCTCTATCAGGGGTTGGCTTGACGAGCAGTACTTC.

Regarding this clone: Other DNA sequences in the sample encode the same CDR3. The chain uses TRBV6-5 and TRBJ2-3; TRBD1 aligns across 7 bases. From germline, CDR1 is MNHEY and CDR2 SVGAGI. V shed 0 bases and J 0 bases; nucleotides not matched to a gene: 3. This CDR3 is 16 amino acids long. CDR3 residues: CASSYSTGSSTDTQYF. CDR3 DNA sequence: TGTGCCAGCAGTTACTCGACAGGGTCTAGCACAGATACGCAGTATTTT.

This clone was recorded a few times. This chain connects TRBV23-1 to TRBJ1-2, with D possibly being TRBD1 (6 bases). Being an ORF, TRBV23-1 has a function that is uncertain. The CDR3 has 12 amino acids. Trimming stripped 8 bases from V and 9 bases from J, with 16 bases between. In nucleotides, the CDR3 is TGCGCCAGCCCCCGGGAAGGGGGGAGCTACACCTTC. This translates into CASPREGGSYTF.

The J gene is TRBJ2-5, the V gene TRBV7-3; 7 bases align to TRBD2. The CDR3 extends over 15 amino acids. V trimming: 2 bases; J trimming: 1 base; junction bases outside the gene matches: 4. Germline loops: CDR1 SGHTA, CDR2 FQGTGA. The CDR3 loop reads CASSLFGGVQETQYF. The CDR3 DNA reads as TGTGCCAGCAGCTTATTTGGGGGGGTCCAAGAGACCCAGTACTTC.

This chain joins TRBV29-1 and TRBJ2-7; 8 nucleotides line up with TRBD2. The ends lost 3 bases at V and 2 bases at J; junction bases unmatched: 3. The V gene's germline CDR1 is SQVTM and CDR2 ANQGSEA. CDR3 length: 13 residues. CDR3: CSVDSGETYEQYF. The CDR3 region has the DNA TGCAGCGTTGATAGCGGGGAAACCTACGAGCAGTACTTC.

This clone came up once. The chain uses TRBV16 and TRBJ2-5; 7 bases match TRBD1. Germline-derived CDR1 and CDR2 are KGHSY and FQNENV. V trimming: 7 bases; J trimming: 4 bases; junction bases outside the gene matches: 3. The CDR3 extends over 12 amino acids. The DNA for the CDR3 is TGTGCCAGCACCCGGACAGGAGAGACCCAGTACTTC. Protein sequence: CASTRTGETQYF.

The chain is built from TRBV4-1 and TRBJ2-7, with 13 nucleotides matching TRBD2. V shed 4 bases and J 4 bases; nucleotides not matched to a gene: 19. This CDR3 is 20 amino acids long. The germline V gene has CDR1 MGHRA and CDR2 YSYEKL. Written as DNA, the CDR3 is TGCGCCAGCAGCCTCAAAGTCGGACTAGCGGGAGCTACTTTGGGATACGAGCAGTACTTC. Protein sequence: CASSLKVGLAGATLGYEQYF.

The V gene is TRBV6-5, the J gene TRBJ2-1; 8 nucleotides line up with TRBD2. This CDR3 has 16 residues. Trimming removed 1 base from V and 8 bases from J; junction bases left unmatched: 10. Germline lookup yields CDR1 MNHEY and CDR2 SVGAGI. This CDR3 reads CASSYYLAGLEDEQFF. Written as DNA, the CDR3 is TGTGCCAGCAGTTACTATCTAGCGGGCCTGGAGGATGAGCAGTTCTTC.

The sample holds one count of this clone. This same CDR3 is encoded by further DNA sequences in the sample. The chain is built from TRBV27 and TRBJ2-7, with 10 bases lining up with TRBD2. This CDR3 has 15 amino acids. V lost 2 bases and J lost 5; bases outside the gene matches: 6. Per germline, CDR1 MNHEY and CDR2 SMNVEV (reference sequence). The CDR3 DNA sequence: TGTGCCAGCAGTTTAGCTAGCGGGAGTTTCCACGAGCAGTACTTC. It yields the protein CASSLASGSFHEQYF.

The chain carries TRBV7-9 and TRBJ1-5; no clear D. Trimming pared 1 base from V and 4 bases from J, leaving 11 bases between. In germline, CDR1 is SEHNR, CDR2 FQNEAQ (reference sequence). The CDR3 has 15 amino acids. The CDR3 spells CASSLVGGGNQPQHF. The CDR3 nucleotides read TGTGCCAGCAGCTTAGTGGGAGGTGGGAATCAGCCCCAGCATTTT. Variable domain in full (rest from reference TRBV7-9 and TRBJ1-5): DTGVSQNPRHKITKRGQNVTFRCDPISEHNRLYWYRQTLGQGPEFLTYFQNEAQLEKSRLLSDRFSAERPKGSFSTLEIQRTEQGDSAMYLCASSLVGGGNQPQHFGDGTRLSIL.

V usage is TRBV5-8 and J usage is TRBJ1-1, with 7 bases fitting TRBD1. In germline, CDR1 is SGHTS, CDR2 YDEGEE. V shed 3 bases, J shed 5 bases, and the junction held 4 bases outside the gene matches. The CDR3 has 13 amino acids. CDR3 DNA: TGTGCCAGCAGCTCGGGCAGGGGGACTGAAGCTTTCTTT. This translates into CASSSGRGTEAFF.

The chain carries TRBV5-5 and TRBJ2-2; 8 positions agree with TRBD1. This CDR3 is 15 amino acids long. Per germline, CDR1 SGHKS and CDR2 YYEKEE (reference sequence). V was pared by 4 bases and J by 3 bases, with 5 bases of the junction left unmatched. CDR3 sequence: CASSHKTGDTGELFF. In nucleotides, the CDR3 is TGTGCCAGCAGCCATAAGACAGGGGACACCGGGGAGCTGTTTTTT.

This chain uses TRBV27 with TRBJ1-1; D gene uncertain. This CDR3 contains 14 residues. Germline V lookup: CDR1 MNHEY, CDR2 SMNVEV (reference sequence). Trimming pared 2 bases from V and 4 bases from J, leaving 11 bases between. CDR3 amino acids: CASSLIREGTEAFF. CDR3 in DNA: TGTGCCAGCAGTTTAATAAGGGAAGGCACTGAAGCTTTCTTT.

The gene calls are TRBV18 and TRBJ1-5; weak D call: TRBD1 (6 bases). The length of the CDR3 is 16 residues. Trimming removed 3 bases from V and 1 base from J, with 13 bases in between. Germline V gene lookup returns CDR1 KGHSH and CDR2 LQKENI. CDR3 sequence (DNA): TGTGCCAGCTCACCTCAAGGGGGTATCAGCAATCAGCCCCAGCATTTT. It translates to CASSPQGGISNQPQHF.

The CDR3 sequence is CASSQRTSGSNEQFF. The CDR3 coding sequence is TGTGCCAGCAGCCAAAGGACTAGCGGGAGCAATGAGCAGTTCTTC. The chain links TRBV4-2 to TRBJ2-1; 13 bases match TRBD2. The CDR3 is 15 residues long. The J segment lost 6 bases and the V segment lost 2 bases, leaving 1 base of the junction unmatched. The germline V gene has CDR1 LGHNA and CDR2 YNFKEQ.

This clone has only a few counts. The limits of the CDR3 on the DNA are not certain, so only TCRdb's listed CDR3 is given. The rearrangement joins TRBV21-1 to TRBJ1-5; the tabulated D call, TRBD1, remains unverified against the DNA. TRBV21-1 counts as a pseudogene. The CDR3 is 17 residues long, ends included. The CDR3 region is CASSQWGTGTSNQPQHF.

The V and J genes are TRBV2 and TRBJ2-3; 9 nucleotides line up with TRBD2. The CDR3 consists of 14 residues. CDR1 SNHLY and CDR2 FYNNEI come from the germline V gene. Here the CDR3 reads CAVIAGAASDTQYF. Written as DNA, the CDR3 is TGTGCAGTAATAGCGGGGGCAGCCTCAGATACGCAGTATTTT.

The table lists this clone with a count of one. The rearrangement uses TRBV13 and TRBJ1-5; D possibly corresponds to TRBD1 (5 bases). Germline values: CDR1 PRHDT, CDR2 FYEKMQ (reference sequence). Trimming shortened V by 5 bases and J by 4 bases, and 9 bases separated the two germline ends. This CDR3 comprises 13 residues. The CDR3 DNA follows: TGTGCCAGCAGCCGACAGTCAAATCAGCCCCAGCATTTT. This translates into CASSRQSNQPQHF.

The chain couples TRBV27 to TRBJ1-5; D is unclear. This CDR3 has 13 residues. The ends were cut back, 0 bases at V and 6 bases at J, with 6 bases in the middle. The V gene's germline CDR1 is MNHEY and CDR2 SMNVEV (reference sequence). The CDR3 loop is CASSLSGSQPQHF. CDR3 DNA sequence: TGTGCCAGCAGTTTATCGGGAAGTCAGCCCCAGCATTTT.

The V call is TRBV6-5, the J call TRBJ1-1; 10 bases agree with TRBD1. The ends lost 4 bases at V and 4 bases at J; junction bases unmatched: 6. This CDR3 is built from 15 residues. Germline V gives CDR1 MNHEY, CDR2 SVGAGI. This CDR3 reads CASSFWDRGATEAFF. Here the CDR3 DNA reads TGTGCCAGCAGTTTTTGGGACAGGGGAGCCACTGAAGCTTTCTTT.